This T cell receptor beta chain was sequenced in a study of early T cells in non-severe SARS-CoV-2 infection (dated by TCRdb to about 2021). With respect to the entire study: Because TCR sequencing relied on bulk RNA taken from unsorted whole blood, pairing of alpha and beta chains was not possible.

The study was a case-control design nested within a healthcare worker cohort in London, UK, with weekly nasopharyngeal swab PCR tests and blood sampling. Healthcare workers were enrolled in the week of the UK lockdown, from 23 to 31 March 2020, and were followed every week for up to roughly 15 weeks. The paper as a whole reports these results and caveats: VDJdb matching was skewed toward anti-spike CD8 responses and likely underestimated virus-specific expansions, missing private and CD4 specificities.

This clonotype was counted only a few times. Which antigen it targets is not known. Base qualities are not recorded, but no much larger clone differs from it by a single base. From the germline V gene, CDR1 is SGHTA and CDR2 is FQGNSA. V drops 3 bases and J drops 4 bases, leaving 18 bases in between. The CDR3 starts with the cysteine, ends with the phenylalanine, and has 16 residues. The CDR3 DNA has 48 bases and is translated from base 1. The library came from 5' RACE. This sample was sequenced with a NextSeq 500. In the TCR library protocol, unique molecular identifiers were attached to individual cDNA molecules to correct for PCR bias and sequencing error. Both TCR alpha and beta chains were sequenced, and tight co-correlation was observed between alpha and beta sequence abundances in each sample. On the study's bioinformatics: Decombinator V4 was used to perform V gene, J gene and CDR3 annotation of TCR sequences. Expanded TCRs were defined as changing significantly between any two time points under a Poisson model with p below 0.0001. TCR abundances were normalised to the total number of TCRs sequenced in each sample and reported as counts per million. MAIT TCRs were defined by TRAV1-2 paired with TRAJ12, TRAJ20 or TRAJ33, and iNKT TCRs by TRAV10 paired with TRAJ18. VDJdb, accessed 1 November 2021, was searched for CMV, EBV and SARS-CoV-2 annotated TCRs, with TCRs annotated for multiple antigens excluded. The public reads were reanalyzed by TCRdb: fastp trimming at Q25, MiXCR alignment, in-frame beta chains only. Entries are consolidated by CDR3 protein sequence, retaining the most common genes and DNA. These V and J calls are TCRdb output, not the study's own analysis. For this sample the table gives fewer than 50,000 distinct CDR3 sequences, of which around 6.1% were detected only once. Approximately 13% of the sample is in the top ten clones.

The clonotype originates from an adult who was a healthcare worker with PCR-confirmed SARS-CoV-2 infection or an uninfected control (not recorded which). The chain is assembled from TRBV7-2 and TRBJ2-5; the D element might be TRBD1 or TRBD2, as each aligns at 5 bases. The source material was whole blood. The DNA is as follows: TGTGCCAGCAGCTTGGGGCGTCTTGTTGGGGGAGAGACCCAGTACTTC. The encoded protein is CASSLGRLVGGETQYF.